One sample yielded the 12 T cell receptor beta chains listed below, sequenced in a study of T cell responses to AZD1222 COVID-19 vaccine. The repertoire was sequenced with immunoSEQ multiplex PCR; TCRdb's copy has only in-frame clones and lacks some. This table has about 130,000 clones, over 90% appearing once. This specimen was peripheral blood, taken on day 0 of AZD1222 vaccination. The source is an adult in good health.

The chain combines TRBV7-9 with TRBJ2-5, with 10 bases aligning to TRBD1. This CDR3 contains 17 residues. J lost 3 bases, V lost 10 bases, and 17 bases had no gene match. The germline V gene encodes CDR1 SEHNR and CDR2 FQNEAQ (reference sequence). Here the CDR3 DNA reads TGTGCCACCGTCGCCCGAGCCCTAGGGACAGGGGAAGAGACCCAGTACTTC. This codes for CATVARALGTGEETQYF.

The rearrangement uses TRBV11-3 and TRBJ2-7, with TRBD1 as a possible D gene (5 bases). Germline CDR1 and CDR2: SGHNT and YENEEA. The V gene lost 2 bases and the J gene lost 0 bases, with 8 bases spanning the gap. CDR3 length: 14 residues. This chain's CDR3 is CASSLRQGSYEQYF. CDR3 coding DNA: TGTGCCAGCAGCTTAAGGCAGGGCTCCTACGAGCAGTACTTC.

The V gene is TRBV29-1, the J gene TRBJ2-5, with D hard to call. The CDR3 has 12 amino acids. The germline V gene has CDR1 SQVTM and CDR2 ANQGSEA. Trimming took 4 bases from V and 5 from J, leaving 11 bases between them. The CDR3 DNA is TGCAGCGTTGTCCAGTCTCAGGAGACCCAGTACTTC. This sequence encodes CSVVQSQETQYF. The variable domain in full, with the rest retrieved from reference TRBV29-1 and TRBJ2-5, is SAVISQKPSRDICQRGTSLTIQCQVDSQVTMMFWYRQQPGQSLTLIATANQGSEATYESGFVIDKFPISRPNLTFSTLTVSNMSPEDSSIYLCSVVQSQETQYFGPGTRLLVL.

The chain's CDR3 is CASSVQRELGTGELFF. CDR3 DNA: TGTGCCAGCAGTGTCCAGCGGGAGTTGGGCACCGGGGAGCTGTTTTTT. The J gene is TRBJ2-2, the V gene TRBV2; 8 bases line up with TRBD2. The trim removed 4 bases at V and 4 bases at J, leaving 8 bases unmatched. CDR1 is SNHLY, CDR2 FYNNEI, per germline. The CDR3 is made up of 16 amino acids.

The chain uses TRBV3-1 (or the pseudogene TRBV3-2) and TRBJ1-3; D is undetermined. The CDR3 is made up of 15 amino acids. Germline V gene lookup returns CDR1 LGHDT and CDR2 YNNKEL (reference sequence). V was shortened by 0 bases and J by 0 bases, with 6 bases between the two germline ends. Here the CDR3 reads CASSQDQTSGNTIYF. As DNA, the CDR3 is TGTGCCAGCAGCCAAGATCAGACCTCTGGAAACACCATATATTTT.

The chain recombines TRBV5-1 with TRBJ2-3; TRBD1 aligns across 11 bases. Germline V gene lookup returns CDR1 SGHRS and CDR2 YFSETQ. This CDR3 comprises 14 residues. J gave up 4 bases and V 4 bases, and 2 bases lay outside the gene matches. The CDR3 DNA is TGCGCCAGCAGCGGGGGACAGGGGGCAGATACGCAGTATTTT. Amino acid sequence: CASSGGQGADTQYF.

This rearrangement joins TRBV19 to TRBJ1-1; D perhaps matches TRBD1 (5 bases). The CDR3 contains 13 residues. The germline V gene encodes CDR1 LNHDA and CDR2 SQIVND (reference sequence). The V and J ends lost 5 bases and 5 bases respectively, with 12 bases between them. This CDR3 reads CASSYGARTEAFF. The CDR3 region has the DNA TGTGCCAGTAGTTATGGGGCGCGGACTGAAGCTTTCTTT. Full variable domain (outside the CDR3, taken from reference TRBV19 and TRBJ1-1): DGGITQSPKYLFRKEGQNVTLSCEQNLNHDAMYWYRQDPGQGLRLIYYSQIVNDFQKGDIAEGYSVSREKKESFPLTVTSAQKNPTAFYLCASSYGARTEAFFGQGTRLTVV.

The rearrangement uses TRBV7-8 and TRBJ2-7; 10 bases line up with TRBD2. Germline V gives CDR1 SGHVS, CDR2 FQNEAQ. The junction had 12 bases not matched to a gene; V was cut back by 4 bases and J by 6 bases. This CDR3 comprises 16 residues. In DNA form, the CDR3 reads TGTGCCAGCAGCTCCATGACAAGGCTAGCGGGAGCCGAGCAGTACTTC. This sequence encodes CASSSMTRLAGAEQYF.

The chain joins TRBV4-2 to TRBJ2-5, with 8 positions matching TRBD2. Germline lookup yields CDR1 LGHNA and CDR2 YNFKEQ. V lost 0 bases, J lost 3 bases, and 9 bases stayed unmatched. CDR3 size: 17 residues. This CDR3 reads CASSQENRAGGKETQYF. In DNA, the CDR3 is TGTGCCAGCAGCCAAGAGAACCGGGCGGGAGGTAAAGAGACCCAGTACTTC.

The gene calls are TRBV2 and TRBJ2-4; 7 positions agree with TRBD1. V shed 5 bases and J 8 bases; nucleotides not matched to a gene: 6. Germline-derived CDR1 and CDR2 are SNHLY and FYNNEI. This CDR3 has 13 residues. CDR3 region: CASSPGQSDIQYF. The CDR3 DNA follows: TGTGCCAGCAGTCCGGGACAGTCGGACATTCAGTACTTC.

The V gene is TRBV5-1, the J gene TRBJ2-3; the match to TRBD1 covers 7 bases. Trimming removed 3 bases from V and 2 bases from J; junction bases left unmatched: 3. The V gene's germline CDR1 is SGHRS and CDR2 YFSETQ. The length of the CDR3 is 14 residues. The DNA of the CDR3 is TGCGCCAGCAGCTGGCAGGGGGACACAGATACGCAGTATTTT. This encodes CASSWQGDTDTQYF.

The rearrangement joins TRBV15 to TRBJ2-7, with 8 bases aligning to TRBD2. The V segment lost 0 bases and the J segment 1 base; nucleotides outside the gene matches: 2. In germline, CDR1 is LNHNV, CDR2 YYDKDF (reference sequence). The CDR3 is made up of 15 amino acids. The CDR3 sequence: CATSRDTSGSYEQYF. The DNA for the CDR3 is TGTGCCACCAGCAGAGATACTAGCGGTTCCTACGAGCAGTACTTC.